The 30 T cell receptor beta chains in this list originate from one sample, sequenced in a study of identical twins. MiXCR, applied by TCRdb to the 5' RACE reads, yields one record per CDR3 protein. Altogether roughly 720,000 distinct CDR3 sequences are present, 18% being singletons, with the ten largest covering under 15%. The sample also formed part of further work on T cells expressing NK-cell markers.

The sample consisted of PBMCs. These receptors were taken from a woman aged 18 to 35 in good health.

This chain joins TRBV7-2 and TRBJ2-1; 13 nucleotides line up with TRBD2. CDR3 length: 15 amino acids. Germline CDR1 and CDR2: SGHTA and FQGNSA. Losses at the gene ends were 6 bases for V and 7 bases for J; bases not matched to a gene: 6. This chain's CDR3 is CASRPPGLAGNEQFF. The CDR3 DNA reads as TGTGCCAGCAGGCCCCCGGGACTAGCGGGAAATGAGCAGTTCTTC.

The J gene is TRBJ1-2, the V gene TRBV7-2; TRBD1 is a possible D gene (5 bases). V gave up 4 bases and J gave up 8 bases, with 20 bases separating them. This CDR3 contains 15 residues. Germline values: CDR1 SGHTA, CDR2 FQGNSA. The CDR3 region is CASSSPGRLTRGYTF. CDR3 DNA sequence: TGTGCCAGCAGCTCCCCGGGACGATTGACAAGAGGCTACACCTTC.

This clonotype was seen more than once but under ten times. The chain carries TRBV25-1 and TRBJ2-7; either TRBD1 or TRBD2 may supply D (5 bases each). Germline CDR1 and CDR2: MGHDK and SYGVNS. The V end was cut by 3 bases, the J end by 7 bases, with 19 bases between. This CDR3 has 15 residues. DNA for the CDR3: TGTGCCAGCAGTGACCGCCCGGGACGGCGAGGGGAGCAGTACTTC. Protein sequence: CASSDRPGRRGEQYF.

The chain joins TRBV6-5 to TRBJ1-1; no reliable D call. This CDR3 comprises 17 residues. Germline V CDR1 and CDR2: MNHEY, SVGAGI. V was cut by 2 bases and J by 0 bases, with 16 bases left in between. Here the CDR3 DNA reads TGTGCCAGCAGTTACAGGTGGGCGGCGGGCATGAACACTGAAGCTTTCTTT. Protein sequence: CASSYRWAAGMNTEAFF.

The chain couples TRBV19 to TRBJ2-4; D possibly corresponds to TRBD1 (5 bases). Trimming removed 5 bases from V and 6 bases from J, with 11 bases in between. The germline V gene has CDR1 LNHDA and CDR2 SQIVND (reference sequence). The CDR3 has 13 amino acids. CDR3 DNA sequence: TGTGCCAGTAGTCCCAGGGTAGGAAACATTCAGTACTTC. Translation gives CASSPRVGNIQYF.

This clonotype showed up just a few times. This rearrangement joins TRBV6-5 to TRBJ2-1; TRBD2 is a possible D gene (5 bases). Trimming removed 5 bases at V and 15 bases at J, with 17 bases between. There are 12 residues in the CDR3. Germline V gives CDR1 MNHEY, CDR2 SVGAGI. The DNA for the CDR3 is TGTGCCAGCAGTCTCCGCTACGGGGTAACGTTCTTC. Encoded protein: CASSLRYGVTFF.

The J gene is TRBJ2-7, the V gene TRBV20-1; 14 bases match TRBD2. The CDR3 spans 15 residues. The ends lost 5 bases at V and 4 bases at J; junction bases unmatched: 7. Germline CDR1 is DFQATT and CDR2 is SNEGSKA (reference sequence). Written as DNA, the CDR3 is TGCAGTGCTTTGTCGGGACTAGCGGGAGTGTACGAGCAGTACTTC. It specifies CSALSGLAGVYEQYF.

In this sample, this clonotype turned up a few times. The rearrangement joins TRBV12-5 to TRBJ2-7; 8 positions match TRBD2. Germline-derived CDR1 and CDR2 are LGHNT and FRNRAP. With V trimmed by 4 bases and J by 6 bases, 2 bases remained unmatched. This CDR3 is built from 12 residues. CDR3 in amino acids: CASGYTSGEQYF. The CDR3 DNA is TGTGCTAGTGGTTATACTAGCGGCGAGCAGTACTTC.

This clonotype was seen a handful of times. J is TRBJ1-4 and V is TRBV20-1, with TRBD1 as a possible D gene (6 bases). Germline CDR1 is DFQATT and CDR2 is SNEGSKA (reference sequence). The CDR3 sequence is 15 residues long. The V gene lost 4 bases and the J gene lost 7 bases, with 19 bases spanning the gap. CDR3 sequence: CSATKFRGGLEKLFF. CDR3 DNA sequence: TGCAGTGCTACTAAATTCCGAGGGGGGCTTGAAAAACTGTTTTTT.

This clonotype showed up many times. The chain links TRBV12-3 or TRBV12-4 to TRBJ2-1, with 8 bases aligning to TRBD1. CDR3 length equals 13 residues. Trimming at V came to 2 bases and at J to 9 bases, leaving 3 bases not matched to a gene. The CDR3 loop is CASSLTGGIEQFF. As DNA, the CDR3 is TGTGCCAGCAGTTTAACAGGGGGAATTGAGCAGTTCTTC.

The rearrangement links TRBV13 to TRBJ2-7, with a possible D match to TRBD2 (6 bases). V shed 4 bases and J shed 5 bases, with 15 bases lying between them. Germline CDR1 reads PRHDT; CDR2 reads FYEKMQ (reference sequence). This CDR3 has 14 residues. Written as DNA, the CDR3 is TGTGCCAGCAGCTCCCGGGACTTTACCCACGAGCAGTACTTC. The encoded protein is CASSSRDFTHEQYF.

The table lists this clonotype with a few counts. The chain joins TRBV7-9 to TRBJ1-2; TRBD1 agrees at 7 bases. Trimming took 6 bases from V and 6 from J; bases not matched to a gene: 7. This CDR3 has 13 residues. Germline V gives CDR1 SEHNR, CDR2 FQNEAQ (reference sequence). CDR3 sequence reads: CASRGGTDNGYTF. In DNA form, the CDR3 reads TGTGCCAGCAGGGGTGGGACAGACAATGGCTACACCTTC.

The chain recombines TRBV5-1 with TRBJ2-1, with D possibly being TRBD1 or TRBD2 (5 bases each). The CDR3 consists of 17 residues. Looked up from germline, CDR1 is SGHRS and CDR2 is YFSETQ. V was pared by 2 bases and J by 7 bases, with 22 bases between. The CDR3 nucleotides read TGCGCCAGCAGCTTAATGCTCGGGACCACGAGGGGAAATGAGCAGTTCTTC. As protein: CASSLMLGTTRGNEQFF.

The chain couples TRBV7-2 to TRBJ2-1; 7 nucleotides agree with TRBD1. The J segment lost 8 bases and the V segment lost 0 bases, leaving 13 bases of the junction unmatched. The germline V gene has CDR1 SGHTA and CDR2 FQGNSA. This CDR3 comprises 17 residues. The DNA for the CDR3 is TGTGCCAGCAGCTTAGCATTGGACAGGTCACTAGGGGATGAGCAGTTCTTC. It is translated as CASSLALDRSLGDEQFF.

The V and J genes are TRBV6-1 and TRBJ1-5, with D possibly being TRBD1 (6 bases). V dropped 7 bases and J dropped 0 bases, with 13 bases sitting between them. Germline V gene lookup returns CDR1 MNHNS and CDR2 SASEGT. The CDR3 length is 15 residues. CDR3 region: CASKRTADSNQPQHF. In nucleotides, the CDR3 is TGTGCCAGCAAAAGGACAGCCGATAGCAATCAGCCCCAGCATTTT.

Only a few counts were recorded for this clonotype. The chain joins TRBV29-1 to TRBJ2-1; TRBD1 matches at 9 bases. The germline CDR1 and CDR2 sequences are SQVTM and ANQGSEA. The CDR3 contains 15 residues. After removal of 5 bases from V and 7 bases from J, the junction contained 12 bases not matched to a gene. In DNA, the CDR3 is TGCAGCGTTCCGTTAGTAGGACAGGGGAGGAATGAGCAGTTCTTC. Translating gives CSVPLVGQGRNEQFF.

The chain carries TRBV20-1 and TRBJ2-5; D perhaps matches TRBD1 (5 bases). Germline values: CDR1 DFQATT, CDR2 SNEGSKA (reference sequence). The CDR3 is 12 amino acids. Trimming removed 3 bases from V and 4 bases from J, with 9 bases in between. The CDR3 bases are TGCAGTGCTAGTCAGGGCGTAGAGACCCAGTACTTC. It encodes CSASQGVETQYF.

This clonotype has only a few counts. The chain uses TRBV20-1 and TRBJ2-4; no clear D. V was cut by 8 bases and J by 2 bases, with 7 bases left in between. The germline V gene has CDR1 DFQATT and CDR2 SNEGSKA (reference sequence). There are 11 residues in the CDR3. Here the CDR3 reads CSLGTKNIQYF. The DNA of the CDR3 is TGCAGTTTGGGTACCAAAAACATTCAGTACTTC.

The CDR3 DNA reads TGCGCCAGCAGCTTCTTGTCGGTTCGGTCCTACGAGCAGTACTTC. It is translated as CASSFLSVRSYEQYF. The chain has TRBV5-1 and TRBJ2-7; D gene ambiguous. Germline CDR1 is SGHRS and CDR2 is YFSETQ. The CDR3 length is 15 residues. V lost 2 bases and J 1 base, leaving 13 bases between the germline ends.

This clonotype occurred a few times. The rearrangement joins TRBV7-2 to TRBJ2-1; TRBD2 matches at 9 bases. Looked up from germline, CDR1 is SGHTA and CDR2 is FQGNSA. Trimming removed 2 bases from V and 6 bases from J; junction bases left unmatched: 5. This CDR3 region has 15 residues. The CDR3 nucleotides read TGTGCCAGCAGCTTAACAACTAGCGGGTCCAATGAGCAGTTCTTC. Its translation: CASSLTTSGSNEQFF.

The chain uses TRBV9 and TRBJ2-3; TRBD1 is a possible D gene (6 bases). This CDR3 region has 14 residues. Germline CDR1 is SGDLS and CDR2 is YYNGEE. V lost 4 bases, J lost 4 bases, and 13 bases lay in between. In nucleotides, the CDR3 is TGTGCCAGCAGCCCACGGACAGTGGCAGATACGCAGTATTTT. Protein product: CASSPRTVADTQYF.

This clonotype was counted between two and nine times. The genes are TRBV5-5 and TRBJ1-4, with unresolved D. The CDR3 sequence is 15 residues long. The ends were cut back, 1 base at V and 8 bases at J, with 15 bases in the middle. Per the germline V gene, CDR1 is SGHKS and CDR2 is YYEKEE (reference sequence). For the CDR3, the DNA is TGTGCCAGCAGCTTGAGTCCCCTTGACTGGGAAAAACTGTTTTTT. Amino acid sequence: CASSLSPLDWEKLFF.

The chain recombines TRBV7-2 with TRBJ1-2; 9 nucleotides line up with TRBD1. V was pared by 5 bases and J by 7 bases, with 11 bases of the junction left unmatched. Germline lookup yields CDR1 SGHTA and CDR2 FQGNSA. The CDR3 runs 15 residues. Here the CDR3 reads CASSTEVQGARGYTF. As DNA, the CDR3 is TGTGCCAGCAGCACAGAGGTACAGGGGGCTCGTGGCTACACCTTC.

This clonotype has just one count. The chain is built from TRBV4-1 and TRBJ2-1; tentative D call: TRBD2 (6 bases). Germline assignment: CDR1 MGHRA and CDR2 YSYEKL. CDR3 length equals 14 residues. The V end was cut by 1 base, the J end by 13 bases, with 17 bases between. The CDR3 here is CASSQAEAGTSQFF. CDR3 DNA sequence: TGCGCCAGCAGCCAAGCTGAGGCCGGGACTTCACAGTTCTTC.

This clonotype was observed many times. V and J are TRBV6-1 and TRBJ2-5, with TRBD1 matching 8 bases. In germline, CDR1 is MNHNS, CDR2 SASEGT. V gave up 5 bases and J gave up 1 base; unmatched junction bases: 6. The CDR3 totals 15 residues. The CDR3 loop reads CASSPDRVAQETQYF. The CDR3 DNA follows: TGTGCCAGCAGTCCGGACAGGGTGGCCCAAGAGACCCAGTACTTC.

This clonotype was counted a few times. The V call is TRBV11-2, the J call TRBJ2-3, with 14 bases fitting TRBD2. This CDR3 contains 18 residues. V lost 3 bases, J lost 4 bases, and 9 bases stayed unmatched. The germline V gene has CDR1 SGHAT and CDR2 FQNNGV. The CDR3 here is CASSFLGLAGGRPDTQYF. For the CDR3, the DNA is TGTGCCAGCAGCTTTTTAGGACTAGCGGGAGGCAGGCCAGATACGCAGTATTTT.

CDR3 amino acids: CSVVGLAGSFWAQYF. The CDR3 DNA reads TGCAGCGTGGTGGGACTAGCGGGGTCCTTTTGGGCCCAGTACTTC. V and J are TRBV29-1 and TRBJ2-5; 13 bases are a match to TRBD2. In germline, CDR1 is SQVTM, CDR2 ANQGSEA. After removal of 6 bases from V and 9 bases from J, the junction contained 13 bases not matched to a gene. The CDR3 sequence is 15 residues long.

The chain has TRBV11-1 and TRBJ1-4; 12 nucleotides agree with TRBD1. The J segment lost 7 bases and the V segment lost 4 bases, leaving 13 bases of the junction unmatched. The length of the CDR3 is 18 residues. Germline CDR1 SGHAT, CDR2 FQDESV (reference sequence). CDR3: CASSSGRRPGQGAEKLFF. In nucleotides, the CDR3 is TGTGCCAGCAGCTCAGGAAGGAGGCCGGGACAGGGGGCTGAAAAACTGTTTTTT.

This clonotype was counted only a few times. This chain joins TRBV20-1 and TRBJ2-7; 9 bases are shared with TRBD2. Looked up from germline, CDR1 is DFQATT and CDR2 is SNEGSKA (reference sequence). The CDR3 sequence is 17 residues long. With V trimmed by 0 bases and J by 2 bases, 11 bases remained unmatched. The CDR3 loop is CSARDQNPSGEAYEQYF. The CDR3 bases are TGCAGTGCTAGAGACCAGAACCCTAGCGGGGAGGCCTACGAGCAGTACTTC.

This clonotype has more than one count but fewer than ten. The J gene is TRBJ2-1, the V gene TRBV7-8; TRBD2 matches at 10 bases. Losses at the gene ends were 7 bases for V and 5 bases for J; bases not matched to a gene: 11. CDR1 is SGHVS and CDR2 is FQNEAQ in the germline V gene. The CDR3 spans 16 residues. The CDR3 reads CASTLRLGLANNEQFF. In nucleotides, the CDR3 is TGTGCCAGCACCCTTAGATTGGGACTAGCGAACAATGAGCAGTTCTTC.